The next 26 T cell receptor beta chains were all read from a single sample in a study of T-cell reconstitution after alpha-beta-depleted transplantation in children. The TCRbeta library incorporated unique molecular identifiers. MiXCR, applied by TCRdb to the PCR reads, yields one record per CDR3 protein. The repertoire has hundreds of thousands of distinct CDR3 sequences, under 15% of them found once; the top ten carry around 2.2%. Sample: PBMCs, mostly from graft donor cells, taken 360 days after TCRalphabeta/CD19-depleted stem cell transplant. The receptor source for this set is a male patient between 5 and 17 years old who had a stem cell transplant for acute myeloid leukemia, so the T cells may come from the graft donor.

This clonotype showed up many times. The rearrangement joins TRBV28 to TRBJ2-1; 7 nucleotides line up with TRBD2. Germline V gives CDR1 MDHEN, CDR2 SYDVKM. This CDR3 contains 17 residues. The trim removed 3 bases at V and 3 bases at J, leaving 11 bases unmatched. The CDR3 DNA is TGTGCCAGCAGTTTCCTTCACCCAGCGGGATACTACAATGAGCAGTTCTTC. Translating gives CASSFLHPAGYYNEQFF.

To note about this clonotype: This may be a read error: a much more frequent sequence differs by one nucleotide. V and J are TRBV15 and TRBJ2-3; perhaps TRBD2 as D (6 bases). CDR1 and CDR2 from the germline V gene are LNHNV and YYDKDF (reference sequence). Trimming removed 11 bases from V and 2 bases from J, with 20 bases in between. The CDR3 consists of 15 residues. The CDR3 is CASTGPGGNTDTQYF. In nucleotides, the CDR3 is TGTGCCTCCACGGGTCCTGGAGGGAACACAGATACGCAGTATTTT.

The CDR3 here is CASSRTGPGTQYF. The CDR3 nucleotides are TGCGCCAGCAGCAGAACAGGGCCGGGGACCCAGTACTTC. This sequence joins TRBV5-1 and TRBJ2-5, with D perhaps matching TRBD1 (6 bases). Germline V gene sequence: CDR1 SGHRS, CDR2 YFSETQ. The CDR3 has 13 amino acids. The V end lost 4 bases, the J end lost 7 bases, and 14 bases lay between the germline ends.

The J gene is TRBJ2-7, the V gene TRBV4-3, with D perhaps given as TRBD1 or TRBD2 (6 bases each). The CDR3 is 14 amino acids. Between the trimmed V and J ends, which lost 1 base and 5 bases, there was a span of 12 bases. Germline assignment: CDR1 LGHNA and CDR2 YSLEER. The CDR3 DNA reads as TGCGCCAGCAGCCAAGCGGGGGCCCCTAACGAGCAGTACTTC. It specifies CASSQAGAPNEQYF.

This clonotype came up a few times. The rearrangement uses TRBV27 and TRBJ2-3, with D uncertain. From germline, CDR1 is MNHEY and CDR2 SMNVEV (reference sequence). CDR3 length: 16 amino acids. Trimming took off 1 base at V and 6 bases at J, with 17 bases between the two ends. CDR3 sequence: CASSLYTHTQFDTQYF. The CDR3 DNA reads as TGTGCCAGCAGTTTATATACCCATACACAGTTCGATACGCAGTATTTT.

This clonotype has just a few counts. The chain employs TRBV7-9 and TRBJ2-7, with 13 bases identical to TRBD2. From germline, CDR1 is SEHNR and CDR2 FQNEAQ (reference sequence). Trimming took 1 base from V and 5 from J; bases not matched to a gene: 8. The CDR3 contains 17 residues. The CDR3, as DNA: TGTGCCAGCAGCTTAGGGATAGGCGGGACTAGCGGGGACGAGCAGTACTTC. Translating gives CASSLGIGGTSGDEQYF.

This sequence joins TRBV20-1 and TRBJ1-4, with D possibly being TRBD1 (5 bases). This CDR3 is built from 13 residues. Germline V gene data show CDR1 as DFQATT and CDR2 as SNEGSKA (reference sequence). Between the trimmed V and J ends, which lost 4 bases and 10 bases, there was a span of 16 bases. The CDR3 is CSATRGGTRKLFF. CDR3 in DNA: TGCAGTGCTACGCGCGGGGGAACGAGAAAACTGTTTTTT.

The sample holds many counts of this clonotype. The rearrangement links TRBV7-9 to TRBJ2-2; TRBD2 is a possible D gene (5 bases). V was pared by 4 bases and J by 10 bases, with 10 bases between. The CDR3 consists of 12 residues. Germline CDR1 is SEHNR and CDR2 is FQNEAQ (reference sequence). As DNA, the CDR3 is TGTGCCAGCAGCTCAGAGGGAAAGGAGCTGTTTTTT. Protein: CASSSEGKELFF.

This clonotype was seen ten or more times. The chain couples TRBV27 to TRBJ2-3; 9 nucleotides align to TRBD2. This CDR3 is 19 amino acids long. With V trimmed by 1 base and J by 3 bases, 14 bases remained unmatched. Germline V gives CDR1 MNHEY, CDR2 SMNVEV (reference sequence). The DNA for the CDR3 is TGTGCCAGCAGTTTATGGTATGCCCGGTCAGCGGGAGGAACAGATACGCAGTATTTT. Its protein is CASSLWYARSAGGTDTQYF.

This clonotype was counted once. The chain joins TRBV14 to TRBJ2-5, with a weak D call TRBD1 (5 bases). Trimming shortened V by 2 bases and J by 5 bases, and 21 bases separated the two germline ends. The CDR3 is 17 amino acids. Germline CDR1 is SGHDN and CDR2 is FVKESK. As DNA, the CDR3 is TGTGCCAGCAGCCAATTCTGGGTCTCAGGGCCTAAGGAGACCCAGTACTTC. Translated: CASSQFWVSGPKETQYF.

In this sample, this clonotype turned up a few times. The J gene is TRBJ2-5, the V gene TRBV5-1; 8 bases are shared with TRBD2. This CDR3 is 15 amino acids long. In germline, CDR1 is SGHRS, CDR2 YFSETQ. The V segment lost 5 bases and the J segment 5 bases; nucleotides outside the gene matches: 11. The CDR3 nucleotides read TGCGCCAGCAGAGAAGGTAGCGGGACATTTGAGACCCAGTACTTC. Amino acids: CASREGSGTFETQYF.

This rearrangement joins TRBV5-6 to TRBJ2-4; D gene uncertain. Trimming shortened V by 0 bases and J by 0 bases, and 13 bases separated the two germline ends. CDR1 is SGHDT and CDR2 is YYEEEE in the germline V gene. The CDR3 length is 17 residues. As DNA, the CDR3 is TGTGCCAGCAGCTTGGGGGGTAGTGTTATAGCCAAAAACATTCAGTACTTC. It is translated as CASSLGGSVIAKNIQYF.

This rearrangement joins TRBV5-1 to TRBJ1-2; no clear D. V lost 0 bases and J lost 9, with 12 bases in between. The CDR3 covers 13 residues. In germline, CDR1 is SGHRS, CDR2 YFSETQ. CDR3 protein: CASSLEGRTSYTF. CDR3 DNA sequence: TGCGCCAGCAGCTTGGAAGGCCGCACTAGCTACACCTTC.

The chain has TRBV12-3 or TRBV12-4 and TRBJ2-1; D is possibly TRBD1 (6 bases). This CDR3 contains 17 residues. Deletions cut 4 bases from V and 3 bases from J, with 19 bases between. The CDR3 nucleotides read TGTGCCAGCAGTTACCAAACCGACAGGCCCTTCTACAATGAGCAGTTCTTC. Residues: CASSYQTDRPFYNEQFF.

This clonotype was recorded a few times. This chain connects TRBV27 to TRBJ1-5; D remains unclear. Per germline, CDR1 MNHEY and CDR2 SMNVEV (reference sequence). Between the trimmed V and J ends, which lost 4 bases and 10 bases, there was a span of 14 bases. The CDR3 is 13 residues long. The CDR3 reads CASSWRSYSPQHF. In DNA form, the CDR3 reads TGTGCCAGCAGTTGGCGGTCGTACAGCCCCCAGCATTTT.

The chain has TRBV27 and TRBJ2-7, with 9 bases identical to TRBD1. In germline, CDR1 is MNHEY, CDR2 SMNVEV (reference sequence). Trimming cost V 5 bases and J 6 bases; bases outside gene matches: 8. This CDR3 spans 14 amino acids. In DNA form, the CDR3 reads TGTGCCAGCAGTCCACGGGACAGGGATGCCGAGCAGTACTTC. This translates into CASSPRDRDAEQYF.

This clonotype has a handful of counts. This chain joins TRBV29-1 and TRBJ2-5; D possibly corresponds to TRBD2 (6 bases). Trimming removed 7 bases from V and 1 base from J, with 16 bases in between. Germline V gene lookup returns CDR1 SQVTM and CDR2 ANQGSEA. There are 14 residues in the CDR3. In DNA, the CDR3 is TGCAGCGCCCTAGCGACAGCCCGCCAAGAGACCCAGTACTTC. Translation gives CSALATARQETQYF.

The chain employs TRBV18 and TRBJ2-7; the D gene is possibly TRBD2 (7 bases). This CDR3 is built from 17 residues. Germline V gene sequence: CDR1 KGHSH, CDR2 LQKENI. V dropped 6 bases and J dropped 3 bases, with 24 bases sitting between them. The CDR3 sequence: CASSLNGGGAPYYEQYF. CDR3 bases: TGTGCCAGCTCCCTAAACGGTGGGGGGGCGCCGTACTACGAGCAGTACTTC.

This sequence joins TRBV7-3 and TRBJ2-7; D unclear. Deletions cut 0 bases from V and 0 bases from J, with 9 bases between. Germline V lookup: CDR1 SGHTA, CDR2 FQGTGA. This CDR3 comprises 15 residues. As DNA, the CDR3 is TGTGCCAGCAGCTTAACGTTCGGCTACTCCTACGAGCAGTACTTC. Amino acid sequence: CASSLTFGYSYEQYF.

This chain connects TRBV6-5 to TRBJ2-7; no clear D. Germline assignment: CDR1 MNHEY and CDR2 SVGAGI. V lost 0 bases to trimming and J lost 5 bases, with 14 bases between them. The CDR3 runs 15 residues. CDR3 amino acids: CASSYSAELDHEQYF. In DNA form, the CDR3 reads TGTGCCAGCAGTTACTCGGCGGAGTTGGACCACGAGCAGTACTTC.

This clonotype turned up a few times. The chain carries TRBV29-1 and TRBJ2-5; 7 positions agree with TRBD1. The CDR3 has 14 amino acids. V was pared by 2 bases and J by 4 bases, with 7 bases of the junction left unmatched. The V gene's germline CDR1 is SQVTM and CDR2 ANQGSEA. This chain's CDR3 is CSVELRGQVETQYF. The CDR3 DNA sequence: TGCAGCGTTGAACTCCGTGGACAGGTAGAGACCCAGTACTTC.

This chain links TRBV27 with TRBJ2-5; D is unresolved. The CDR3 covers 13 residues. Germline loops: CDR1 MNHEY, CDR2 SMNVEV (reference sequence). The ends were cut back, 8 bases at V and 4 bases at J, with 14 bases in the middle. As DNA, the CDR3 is TGTGCCAGCCATACTTCCCATTCAGAGACCCAGTACTTC. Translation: CASHTSHSETQYF.

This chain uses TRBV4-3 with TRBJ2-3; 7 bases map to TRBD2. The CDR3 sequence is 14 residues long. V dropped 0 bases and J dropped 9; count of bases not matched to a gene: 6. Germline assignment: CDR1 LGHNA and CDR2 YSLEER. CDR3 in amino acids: CASSQDLRETTQYF. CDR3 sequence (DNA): TGCGCCAGCAGCCAAGATTTGCGGGAGACAACGCAGTATTTT.

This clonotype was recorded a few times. CDR3: CASSVGGGEQFF. The DNA for the CDR3 is TGTGCCAGCAGCGTGGGGGGGGGTGAGCAGTTCTTC. The chain couples TRBV9 to TRBJ2-1; 7 nucleotides align to TRBD2. This CDR3 has 12 residues. V lost 2 bases to trimming and J lost 9 bases; unmatched junction nucleotides: 2. Per the germline V gene, CDR1 is SGDLS and CDR2 is YYNGEE.

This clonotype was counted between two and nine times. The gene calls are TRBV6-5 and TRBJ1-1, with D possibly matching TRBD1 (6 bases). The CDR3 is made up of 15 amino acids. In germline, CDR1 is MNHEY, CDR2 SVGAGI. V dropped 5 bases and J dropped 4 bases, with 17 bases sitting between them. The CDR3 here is CASSLLRGSGTEAFF. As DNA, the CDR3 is TGTGCCAGCAGTCTACTCAGGGGATCGGGCACTGAAGCTTTCTTT.

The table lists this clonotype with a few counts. CDR3 nucleotide sequence: TGTGCCTGGAGTGTACTGCTTGTCCAAGAGACCCAGTACTTC. Translated, it gives CAWSVLLVQETQYF. The chain couples TRBV30 to TRBJ2-5; no clear D. V was cut by 0 bases and J by 1 base, with 9 bases left in between. In germline, CDR1 is GTSNPN, CDR2 SVGIG (reference sequence). The CDR3 consists of 14 residues.